The TCR beta chain described here comes from a study of OX40 agonist ivuxolimab in advanced cancers. The table came from immunoSEQ multiplex PCR; TCRdb's copy has only in-frame clones and leaves some out. The top ten clones hold more than 13% of a sample with 15,000 to 25,000 clones, about 86% of them seen once. The V end lost 0 bases, the J end lost 1 base, and 3 bases lay between the germline ends. This CDR3 has 13 amino acids. Per the germline V gene, CDR1 is KGHSH and CDR2 is LQKENI. This chain links TRBV18 with TRBJ2-5; D is ambiguous. Sequenced material: CD4+ or CD8+ T cells sorted from blood, taken in a trial of the OX40 agonist ivuxolimab. This sequence originates from an adult with an advanced solid tumor such as melanoma, head and neck, liver or kidney cancer. In DNA form, the CDR3 reads TGTGCCAGCTCACCACCGGGCCAAGAGACCCAGTACTTC. This translates into CASSPPGQETQYF.